Presented here are 7 T cell receptor beta chains from one specimen sequenced in a study of T cell responses to AZD1222 COVID-19 vaccine (dated by TCRdb to the early 2020s). According to the study, the label for this sample's time point signals: baseline before first vaccination. The library relied on the immunoSEQ multiplex PCR assay. As stored in TCRdb, this immuneACCESS dataset retains in-frame rearrangements with V and J assigned. A fraction of the clones does not appear; measured against another copy, unresolved V genes explain less than half of the discrepancy, and the remainder lacks a known reason. The sample table lists around 67,000 clones, around 84% of them with a count of one. The ten most abundant clones make up around 20% of the sample. This specimen consisted of peripheral blood, obtained on day 0 of AZD1222 vaccination. The receptors stem from an adult in good health.

The chain uses TRBV2 and TRBJ2-3; no firm D call. CDR3 size: 11 residues. V gave up 7 bases and J gave up 2 bases, with 4 bases separating them. Germline V gene lookup returns CDR1 SNHLY and CDR2 FYNNEI. CDR3 amino acids: CASKLTDTQYF. CDR3 DNA sequence: TGTGCCAGCAAGCTCACAGATACGCAGTATTTT.

The chain combines TRBV6-2 or TRBV6-3 with TRBJ2-7; D remains ambiguous. V lost 5 bases and J lost 3, with 5 bases in between. Germline loops: CDR1 MNHEY, CDR2 SVGEGT. This CDR3 has 11 residues. This CDR3 is CASSRVYEQYF. CDR3 coding DNA: TGTGCCAGCAGTCGAGTCTACGAGCAGTACTTC.

The chain carries TRBV19 and TRBJ2-7; D may be TRBD1 (6 bases). In germline, CDR1 is LNHDA, CDR2 SQIVND (reference sequence). The CDR3 covers 15 residues. Trimming stripped 6 bases from V and 1 base from J, with 16 bases between. This CDR3 is CASSLHGQTSYEQYF. CDR3 coding DNA: TGTGCCAGTAGCCTGCACGGACAGACTTCCTACGAGCAGTACTTC.

The gene calls are TRBV30 and TRBJ1-5; D may be TRBD1 (6 bases). The V end was cut by 0 bases, the J end by 5 bases, with 8 bases between. The CDR3 sequence is 13 residues long. Germline CDR1 reads GTSNPN; CDR2 reads SVGIG (reference sequence). The DNA for the CDR3 is TGTGCCTGGAGTGTCAGGGGCTATCAGCCCCAGCATTTT. Encoded protein: CAWSVRGYQPQHF. The full variable domain, in which reference TRBV30 and TRBJ1-5 provide the parts outside the CDR3, is SQTIHQWPATLVQPVGSPLSLECTVEGTSNPNLYWYRQAAGRGLQLLFYSVGIGQISSEVPQNLSASRPQDRQFILSSKKLLLSDSGFYLCAWSVRGYQPQHFGDGTRLSIL.

This clone was recorded a few times. As DNA, the CDR3 is TGTGCCACCGGACGTGTGAACACTGAAGCTTTCTTT. Encoded protein: CATGRVNTEAFF. This chain connects TRBV15 to TRBJ1-1; unclear D gene. The length of the CDR3 is 12 residues. Germline V gives CDR1 LNHNV, CDR2 YYDKDF (reference sequence). The V end lost 8 bases, the J end lost 0 bases, and 7 bases lay between the germline ends.

The J gene is TRBJ1-1, the V gene TRBV28; TRBD1 matches at 7 bases. The length of the CDR3 is 11 residues. The trim removed 10 bases at V and 10 bases at J, leaving 9 bases unmatched. In germline, CDR1 is MDHEN, CDR2 SYDVKM. The CDR3 sequence is CATGGGRGAFF. The DNA for the CDR3 is TGTGCCACCGGAGGGGGCAGAGGAGCTTTCTTT. Full variable domain (missing parts from reference TRBV28 and TRBJ1-1): DVKVTQSSRYLVKRTGEKVFLECVQDMDHENMFWYRQDPGLGLRLIYFSYDVKMKEKGDIPEGYSVSREKKERFSLILESASTNQTSMYLCATGGGRGAFFGQGTRLTVV.

This clone has more than one count but fewer than ten. The chain employs TRBV7-9 and TRBJ2-1, with a weak D call TRBD2 (6 bases). Germline CDR1 is SEHNR and CDR2 is FQNEAQ (reference sequence). This CDR3 is 16 amino acids long. Trimming cost V 2 bases and J 7 bases, with 18 bases left between them. The CDR3 loop is CASSLFRSQRVNEQFF. For the CDR3, the DNA is TGTGCCAGCAGCTTATTCCGGTCGCAGCGGGTGAATGAGCAGTTCTTC.